The 24 T cell receptor beta chains below were found in one sample sequenced in a study of blood T cell repertoires in COVID-19. The table came from immunoSEQ multiplex PCR; TCRdb's copy has only in-frame clones and leaves some out. The table shows 150,000 to 160,000 clones, with roughly 84% occurring only once. Sequences were obtained from peripheral blood. The receptor set was obtained from a woman aged 55-70 years with COVID-19, enrolled during active disease.

The chain carries TRBV27 and TRBJ2-1, with 8 nucleotides matching TRBD2. The V gene end was trimmed by 1 base and the J gene end by 7 bases; junction bases not matched to a gene: 3. The CDR3 contains 14 residues. Germline CDR1 reads MNHEY; CDR2 reads SMNVEV (reference sequence). CDR3 sequence reads: CASSLYGGANEQFF. Written as DNA, the CDR3 is TGTGCCAGCAGTTTATACGGGGGGGCGAATGAGCAGTTCTTC.

This chain connects TRBV6-5 to TRBJ1-4, with 7 bases identical to TRBD1. CDR3 length: 14 amino acids. The V gene's germline CDR1 is MNHEY and CDR2 SVGAGI. Trimming took 6 bases from V and 7 from J; bases not matched to a gene: 8. The CDR3 loop is CASRPGTAGEKLFF. CDR3 coding DNA: TGTGCCAGCAGACCCGGGACAGCAGGTGAAAAACTGTTTTTT.

The chain is built from TRBV9 and TRBJ1-2, with D unresolved. The CDR3 consists of 15 residues. Germline V lookup: CDR1 SGDLS, CDR2 YYNGEE. The germline V and J ends were trimmed by 0 bases and 4 bases, with 13 bases remaining between them. CDR3 DNA sequence: TGTGCCAGCAGCGTAGCGGGAAGTTCCTCCTATGGCTACACCTTC. Its protein is CASSVAGSSSYGYTF.

This clone was detected once. The chain links TRBV9 to TRBJ2-2; D is perhaps TRBD2 (5 bases). The CDR3 is made up of 14 amino acids. Trimming shortened V by 3 bases and J by 7 bases, and 13 bases separated the two germline ends. Looked up from germline, CDR1 is SGDLS and CDR2 is YYNGEE. CDR3 sequence: CASSAGDGSGELFF. CDR3 sequence (DNA): TGTGCCAGCAGCGCCGGAGATGGGAGCGGGGAGCTGTTTTTT.

The chain is built from TRBV29-1 and TRBJ2-2; tentatively, D is TRBD2 (5 bases). The CDR3 sequence is 15 residues long. The V end was cut by 7 bases, the J end by 1 base, with 16 bases between. The germline CDR1 and CDR2 sequences are SQVTM and ANQGSEA. The CDR3 DNA follows: TGCAGCGCCCGGGGTGCCCGAGGGAACACCGGGGAGCTGTTTTTT. Protein product: CSARGARGNTGELFF.

The chain recombines TRBV6-4 with TRBJ2-1, with 9 bases identical to TRBD2. The CDR3 loop spans 16 amino acids. Germline lookup yields CDR1 MRHNA and CDR2 SNTAGT. V was pared by 6 bases and J by 5 bases, with 11 bases of the junction left unmatched. The DNA for the CDR3 is TGTGCCAGCAGCCCCATAGCGGGAGAAGGCGACAATGAGCAGTTCTTC. Protein sequence: CASSPIAGEGDNEQFF.

The chain is built from TRBV2 and TRBJ2-7; TRBD2 matches at 11 bases. This CDR3 comprises 15 residues. Trimming removed 6 bases from V and 5 bases from J; junction bases left unmatched: 9. Per germline, CDR1 SNHLY and CDR2 FYNNEI. CDR3 sequence: CASSPTSGSSDEQYF. Here the CDR3 DNA reads TGTGCCAGCAGCCCCACTAGCGGGAGTAGCGACGAGCAGTACTTC.

The V and J genes are TRBV5-1 and TRBJ1-2; the match to TRBD1 covers 8 bases. The CDR3 is made up of 15 amino acids. Germline V gives CDR1 SGHRS, CDR2 YFSETQ. After removal of 5 bases from V and 8 bases from J, the junction contained 14 bases not matched to a gene. CDR3 in amino acids: CASSQDGQGIRGYTF. In nucleotides, the CDR3 is TGCGCCAGCAGTCAAGACGGACAGGGCATCCGGGGCTACACCTTC.

This sequence joins TRBV18 and TRBJ2-2, with TRBD2 matching over 9 bases. This CDR3 has 16 residues. V dropped 3 bases and J dropped 6; count of bases not matched to a gene: 8. The germline CDR1 and CDR2 sequences are KGHSH and LQKENI. Written as DNA, the CDR3 is TGTGCCAGCTCACCCCGTGCGGCTAGCGGGGCCGGGGAGCTGTTTTTT. Protein product: CASSPRAASGAGELFF.

The DNA for the CDR3 is TGTGCCAGCTCACCGGAGATATGGGGCAATCAGCCCCAGCATTTT. Its translation: CASSPEIWGNQPQHF. V gene TRBV18 combines with J gene TRBJ1-5; no firm D call. CDR1 and CDR2 from the germline V gene are KGHSH and LQKENI. The CDR3 runs to 15 residues. The V end lost 3 bases, the J end lost 2 bases, and 11 bases lay between the germline ends.

This clone occurred once. This chain joins TRBV19 and TRBJ2-3; TRBD2 might be the D (6 bases). In germline, CDR1 is LNHDA, CDR2 SQIVND (reference sequence). This CDR3 contains 15 residues. The ends were cut back, 3 bases at V and 4 bases at J, with 14 bases in the middle. The CDR3 spells CASSIPGGSSDTQYF. The CDR3 DNA follows: TGTGCCAGTAGTATTCCCGGGGGTAGCTCAGATACGCAGTATTTT.

The V call is TRBV7-2, the J call TRBJ2-3; a possible D gene is TRBD1 (6 bases). The CDR3 length is 13 residues. Germline-derived CDR1 and CDR2 are SGHTA and FQGNSA. Trimming took off 4 bases at V and 6 bases at J, with 11 bases between the two ends. The CDR3 reads CASSSYQGDTQYF. The CDR3 DNA sequence: TGTGCCAGCAGCTCCTACCAGGGGGATACGCAGTATTTT. The whole variable domain, remainder taken from reference TRBV7-2 and TRBJ2-3, is GAGVSQSPSNKVTEKGKDVELRCDPISGHTALYWYRQSLGQGLEFLIYFQGNSAPDKSGLPSDRFSAERTGGSVSTLTIQRTQQEDSAVYLCASSSYQGDTQYFGPGTRLTVL.

The chain recombines TRBV9 with TRBJ2-1, with 10 bases fitting TRBD2. Trimming took 3 bases from V and 9 from J; bases not matched to a gene: 6. CDR1 and CDR2 from the germline V gene are SGDLS and YYNGEE. The CDR3 extends over 14 amino acids. In DNA form, the CDR3 reads TGTGCCAGCAGCGGAGCGGGGGGGCGTTTTGAGCAGTTCTTC. This codes for CASSGAGGRFEQFF. Supplemented by reference TRBV9 and TRBJ2-1, the full variable domain reads DSGVTQTPKHLITATGQRVTLRCSPRSGDLSVYWYQQSLDQGLQFLIQYYNGEERAKGNILERFSAQQFPDLHSELNLSSLELGDSALYFCASSGAGGRFEQFFGPGTRLTVL.

V usage is TRBV5-1 and J usage is TRBJ2-7, with 11 nucleotides matching TRBD1. The germline CDR1 and CDR2 sequences are SGHRS and YFSETQ. The CDR3 contains 15 residues. V trimming: 4 bases; J trimming: 4 bases; junction bases outside the gene matches: 7. The CDR3 region is CASSLPGQGGYEQYF. CDR3 sequence (DNA): TGCGCCAGCAGCCTACCGGGACAGGGGGGGTACGAGCAGTACTTC.

This sequence joins TRBV7-6 and TRBJ1-1; perhaps TRBD1 as D (5 bases). The germline V gene encodes CDR1 SGHVS and CDR2 FNYEAQ. Trimming removed 6 bases from V and 4 bases from J, with 18 bases in between. This CDR3 has 15 residues. CDR3 amino acids: CASSRIRGGGTEAFF. CDR3 sequence (DNA): TGTGCCAGCAGTCGAATAAGGGGCGGTGGCACTGAAGCTTTCTTT.

This clone appeared many times. The V gene is TRBV27, the J gene TRBJ1-2, with D perhaps TRBD1 (5 bases). CDR1 is MNHEY, CDR2 SMNVEV, per germline (reference sequence). V shed 5 bases and J shed 7 bases, with 17 bases lying between them. This CDR3 has 14 amino acids. The CDR3 nucleotides read TGTGCCAGCAGTACTGACAGATTCGGGGGTGGCTACACCTTC. Amino acid sequence: CASSTDRFGGGYTF.

The genes are TRBV27 and TRBJ1-1; D uncertain. The V gene's germline CDR1 is MNHEY and CDR2 SMNVEV (reference sequence). Trimming shortened V by 5 bases and J by 1 base, and 11 bases separated the two germline ends. The CDR3 consists of 14 residues. CDR3 region: CASSVWATNTEAFF. CDR3 in DNA: TGTGCCAGCAGTGTCTGGGCCACGAACACTGAAGCTTTCTTT.

V and J are TRBV19 and TRBJ1-5, with 7 bases aligning to TRBD1. Unmatched junction bases numbered 8, after V lost 7 bases and J lost 2 bases. This CDR3 is built from 15 residues. CDR1 is LNHDA, CDR2 SQIVND, per germline (reference sequence). CDR3 in amino acids: CASTKGAFGNQPQHF. CDR3 DNA: TGTGCCAGTACTAAGGGGGCTTTTGGCAATCAGCCCCAGCATTTT.

The chain has TRBV29-1 and TRBJ1-2; the D gene is possibly TRBD1 (5 bases). The germline V gene has CDR1 SQVTM and CDR2 ANQGSEA. This CDR3 comprises 13 residues. V was clipped by 7 bases and J by 4 bases, with 16 bases between them. Here the CDR3 reads CSAEGGAGYGYTF. CDR3 coding DNA: TGCAGCGCCGAAGGAGGGGCGGGCTATGGCTACACCTTC.

The genes are TRBV5-1 and TRBJ2-7; TRBD1 agrees at 10 bases. CDR3 size: 14 residues. The J segment lost 6 bases and the V segment lost 0 bases, leaving 3 bases of the junction unmatched. Germline V gene sequence: CDR1 SGHRS, CDR2 YFSETQ. The CDR3 nucleotides read TGCGCCAGCAGCTTGGCGACAGGGGGCGGCGAGCAGTACTTC. It encodes CASSLATGGGEQYF.

This chain connects TRBV11-2 to TRBJ2-1; possibly TRBD1 for D (5 bases). CDR1 is SGHAT and CDR2 is FQNNGV in the germline V gene. The CDR3 runs to 13 residues. Trimming pared 5 bases from V and 3 bases from J, leaving 8 bases between. The CDR3 DNA reads TGTGCCAGCAGCCCCGGACACTACAATGAGCAGTTCTTC. Its translation is CASSPGHYNEQFF.

The V gene is TRBV19, the J gene TRBJ2-1, with D possibly matching TRBD2 (6 bases). Trimming pared 6 bases from V and 7 bases from J, leaving 22 bases between. Germline values: CDR1 LNHDA, CDR2 SQIVND (reference sequence). The CDR3 spans 16 residues. The DNA for the CDR3 is TGTGCCAGTAGCGGCGGAAGGGGAGGTTTAGGGAATGAGCAGTTCTTC. Its protein product is CASSGGRGGLGNEQFF.

This clone appeared once. This chain uses TRBV21-1 with TRBJ1-2; the D call TRBD1 from the table was never checked on the DNA. TRBV21-1 is a pseudogene locus. This CDR3 region has 19 residues. As DNA, the CDR3 is TGTGCCAGCAGCAAGCAGGAGCAGTCTGCGGACAGACAGAAGGAACCCCCCACCTTC. The encoded protein is CASSKQEQSADRQKEPPTF.

This clone was picked up one time. The chain has TRBV25-1 and TRBJ1-2, with D unresolved. The germline gives CDR1 MGHDK, CDR2 SYGVNS. Trimming shortened V by 5 bases and J by 5 bases, and 24 bases separated the two germline ends. The CDR3 is 17 amino acids. As DNA, the CDR3 is TGTGCCAGCAGTTCCTTTCCGGACGGGGATAGAGGGTATGGCTACACCTTC. Protein sequence: CASSSFPDGDRGYGYTF.